This TCR beta chain was recovered during a study of cytomegalovirus exposure and HLA in healthy donors. Study-wide findings and caveats: A later analysis linked a missense DCLRE1C variant to TCR beta V- and J-gene trimming. The study designated fewer than 200 TCR beta chains cytomegalovirus-associated. The study found most TCR sequences rare, yet found some public TCRs in many donors.

Amplification used 60 Vbeta primers and 13 Jbeta primers. The method was immunoSEQ multiplex PCR; TCRdb's version includes in-frame clones alone and lacks a portion of them. The listing records roughly 36,000 clones. In the case of this clone: Its specificity is not known.

V was pared by 4 bases and J by 3 bases, with 3 bases of the junction left unmatched. This CDR3 spans 13 amino acids. Germline CDR1 and CDR2: SGHDT and YYEEEE. This sequence joins TRBV5-6 and TRBJ2-5; 7 bases agree with TRBD1. The sequencing input was PBMCs. The origin of this receptor is a woman in her twenties or thirties in good health and CMV-seropositive. The DNA for the CDR3 is TGTGCCAGCAGCCCCGGGACAGAAGAGACCCAGTACTTC. Its translation is CASSPGTEETQYF. Drawing the rest from reference TRBV5-6 and TRBJ2-5, the complete variable domain is DAGVTQSPTHLIKTRGQQVTLRCSPKSGHDTVSWYQQALGQGPQFIFQYYEEEERQRGNFPDRFSGHQFPNYSSELNVNALLLGDSALYLCASSPGTEETQYFGPGTRLLVL.